The entry that follows covers one T cell receptor (beta chain) sequence. Its antigen is as yet unknown. These data come from a study of T cell responses to AZD1222 COVID-19 vaccine. Findings and limits, study-wide: Following two doses of AZD1222, Spike-specific TCR breadth and depth rose.

Generated by immunoSEQ multiplex PCR, the TCRdb table keeps only in-frame clones and is missing some. The sample has about 140,000 clones; more than 70% are singletons. The source of this sequence is an adult who received the AZD1222 COVID-19 vaccine. The source was peripheral blood, collected 28 days after the second AZD1222 dose.

The CDR3: CASSQGALGNEKLFF. DNA for the CDR3: TGCGCCAGCAGCCAGGGGGCGTTGGGGAATGAAAAACTGTTTTTT. The chain is built from TRBV5-1 and TRBJ1-4; 8 bases align to TRBD1. CDR1 and CDR2 from the germline V gene are SGHRS and YFSETQ. V was pared by 4 bases and J by 5 bases, with 7 bases of the junction left unmatched. The CDR3 is 15 amino acids.